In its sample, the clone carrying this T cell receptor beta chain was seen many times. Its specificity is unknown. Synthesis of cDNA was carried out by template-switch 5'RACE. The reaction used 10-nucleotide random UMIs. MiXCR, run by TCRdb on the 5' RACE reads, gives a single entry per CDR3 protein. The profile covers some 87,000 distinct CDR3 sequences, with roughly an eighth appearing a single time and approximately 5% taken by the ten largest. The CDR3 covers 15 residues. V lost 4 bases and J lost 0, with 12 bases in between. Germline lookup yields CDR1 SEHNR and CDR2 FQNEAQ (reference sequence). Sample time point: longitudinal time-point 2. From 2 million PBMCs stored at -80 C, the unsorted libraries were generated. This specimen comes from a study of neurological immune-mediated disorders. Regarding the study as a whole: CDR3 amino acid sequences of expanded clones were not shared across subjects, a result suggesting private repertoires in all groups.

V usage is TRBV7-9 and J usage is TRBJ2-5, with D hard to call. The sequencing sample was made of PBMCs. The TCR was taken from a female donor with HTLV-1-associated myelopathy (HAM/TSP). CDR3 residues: CASSSVPSYQETQYF. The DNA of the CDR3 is TGTGCCAGCAGCTCGGTCCCGTCCTACCAAGAGACCCAGTACTTC.